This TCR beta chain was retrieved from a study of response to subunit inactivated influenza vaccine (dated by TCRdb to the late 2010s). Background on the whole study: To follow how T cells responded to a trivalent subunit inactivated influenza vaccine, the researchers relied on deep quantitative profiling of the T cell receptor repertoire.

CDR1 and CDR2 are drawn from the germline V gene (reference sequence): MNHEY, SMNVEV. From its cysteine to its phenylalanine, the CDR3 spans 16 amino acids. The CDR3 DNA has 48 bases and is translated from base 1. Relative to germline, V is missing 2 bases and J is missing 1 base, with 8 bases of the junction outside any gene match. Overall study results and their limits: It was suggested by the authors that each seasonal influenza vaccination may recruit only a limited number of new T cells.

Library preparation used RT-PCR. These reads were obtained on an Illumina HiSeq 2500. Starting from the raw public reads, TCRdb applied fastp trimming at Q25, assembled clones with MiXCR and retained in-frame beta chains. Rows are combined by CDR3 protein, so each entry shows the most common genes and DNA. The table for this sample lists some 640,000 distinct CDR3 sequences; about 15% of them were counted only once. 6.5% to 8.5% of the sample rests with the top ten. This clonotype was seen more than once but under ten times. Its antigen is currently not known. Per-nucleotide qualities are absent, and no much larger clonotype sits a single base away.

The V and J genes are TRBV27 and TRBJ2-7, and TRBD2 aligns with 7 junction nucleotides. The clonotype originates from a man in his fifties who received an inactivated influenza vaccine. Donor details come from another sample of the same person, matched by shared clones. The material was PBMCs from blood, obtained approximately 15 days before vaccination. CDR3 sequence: CASSLIKASGSYEQYF. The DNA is TGTGCCAGCAGTTTAATAAAGGCTAGCGGTTCCTACGAGCAGTACTTC.